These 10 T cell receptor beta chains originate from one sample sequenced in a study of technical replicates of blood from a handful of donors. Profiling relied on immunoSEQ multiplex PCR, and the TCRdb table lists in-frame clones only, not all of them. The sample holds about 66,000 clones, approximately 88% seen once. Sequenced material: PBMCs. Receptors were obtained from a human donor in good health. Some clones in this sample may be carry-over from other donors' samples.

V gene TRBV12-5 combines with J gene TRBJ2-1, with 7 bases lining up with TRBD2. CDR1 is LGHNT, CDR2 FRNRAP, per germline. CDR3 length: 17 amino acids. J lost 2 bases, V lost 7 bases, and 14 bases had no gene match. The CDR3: CASARRLREPPYNEQFF. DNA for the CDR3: TGTGCTAGTGCCCGGCGGTTGCGGGAGCCACCCTACAATGAGCAGTTCTTC. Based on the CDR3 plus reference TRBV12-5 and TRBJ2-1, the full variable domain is DARVTQTPRHKVTEMGQEVTMRCQPILGHNTVFWYRQTMMQGLELLAYFRNRAPLDDSGMPKDRFSAEMPDATLATLKIQPSEPRDSAVYFCASARRLREPPYNEQFFGPGTRLTVL.

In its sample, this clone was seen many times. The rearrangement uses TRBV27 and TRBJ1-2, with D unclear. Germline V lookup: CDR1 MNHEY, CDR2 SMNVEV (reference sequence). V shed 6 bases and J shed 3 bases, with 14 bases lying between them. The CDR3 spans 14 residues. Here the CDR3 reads CASSSSGFDYGYTF. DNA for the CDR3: TGTGCCAGCAGCAGCTCGGGGTTTGACTATGGCTACACCTTC.

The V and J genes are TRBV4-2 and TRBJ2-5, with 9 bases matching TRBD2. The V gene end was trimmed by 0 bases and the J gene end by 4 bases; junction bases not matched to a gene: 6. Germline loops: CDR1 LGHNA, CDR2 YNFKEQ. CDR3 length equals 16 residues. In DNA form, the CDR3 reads TGTGCCAGCAGCCAAGATTTGGCGGGAGGGCGAGAGACCCAGTACTTC. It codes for CASSQDLAGGRETQYF.

This CDR3 reads CASSGTGDTEAFF. CDR3 bases: TGTGCCAGCAGCGGGACAGGGGACACTGAAGCTTTCTTT. The chain carries TRBV9 and TRBJ1-1, with TRBD1 identical over 9 bases. There are 13 residues in the CDR3. J lost 3 bases, V lost 3 bases, and 0 bases had no gene match. Germline V gene lookup returns CDR1 SGDLS and CDR2 YYNGEE.

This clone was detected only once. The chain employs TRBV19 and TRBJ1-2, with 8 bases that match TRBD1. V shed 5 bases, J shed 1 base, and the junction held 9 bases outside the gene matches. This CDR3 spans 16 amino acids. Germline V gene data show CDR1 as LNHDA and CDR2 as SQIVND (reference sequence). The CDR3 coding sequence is TGTGCCAGTAGTCCGTACCGACAGGGGAATAACTATGGCTACACCTTC. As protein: CASSPYRQGNNYGYTF.

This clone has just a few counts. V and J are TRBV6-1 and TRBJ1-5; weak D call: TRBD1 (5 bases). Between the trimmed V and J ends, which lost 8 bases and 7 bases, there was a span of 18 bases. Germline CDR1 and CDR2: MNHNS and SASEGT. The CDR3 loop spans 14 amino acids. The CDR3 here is CASDGWGGKQPQHF. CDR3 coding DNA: TGTGCCAGCGATGGTTGGGGGGGAAAGCAGCCCCAGCATTTT.

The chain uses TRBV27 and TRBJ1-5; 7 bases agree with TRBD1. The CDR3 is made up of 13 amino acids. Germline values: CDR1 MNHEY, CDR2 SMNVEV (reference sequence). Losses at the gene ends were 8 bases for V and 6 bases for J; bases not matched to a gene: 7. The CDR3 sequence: CASSPGGLQPQHF. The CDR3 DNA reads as TGTGCCAGCTCCCCAGGGGGGCTTCAGCCCCAGCATTTT.

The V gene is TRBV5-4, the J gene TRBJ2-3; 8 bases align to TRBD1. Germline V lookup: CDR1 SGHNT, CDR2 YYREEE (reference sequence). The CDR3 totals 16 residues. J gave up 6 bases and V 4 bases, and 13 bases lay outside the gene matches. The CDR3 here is CASSTRTGRVKDTQYF. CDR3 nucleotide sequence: TGTGCCAGCAGCACCCGGACAGGGAGAGTTAAGGATACGCAGTATTTT. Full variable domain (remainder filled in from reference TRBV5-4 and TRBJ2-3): ETGVTQSPTHLIKTRGQQVTLRCSSQSGHNTVSWYQQALGQGPQFIFQYYREEENGRGNFPPRFSGLQFPNYSSELNVNALELDDSALYLCASSTRTGRVKDTQYFGPGTRLTVL.

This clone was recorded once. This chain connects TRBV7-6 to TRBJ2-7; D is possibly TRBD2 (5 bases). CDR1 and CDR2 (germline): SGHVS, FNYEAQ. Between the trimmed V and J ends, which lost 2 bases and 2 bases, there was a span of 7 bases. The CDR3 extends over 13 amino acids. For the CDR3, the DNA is TGTGCCAGCAGCTTAAGCGGAACCTACGAGCAGTACTTC. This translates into CASSLSGTYEQYF.

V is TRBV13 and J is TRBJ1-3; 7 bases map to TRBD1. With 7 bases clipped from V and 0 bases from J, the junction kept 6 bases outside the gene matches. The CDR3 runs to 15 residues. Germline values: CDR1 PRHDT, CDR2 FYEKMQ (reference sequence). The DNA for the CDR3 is TGTGCCAGCATCGAGAAGGGGGCCTCTGGAAACACCATATATTTT. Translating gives CASIEKGASGNTIYF.